Each of the 31 T cell receptor beta chains below was sequenced from the same sample in a study of cytomegalovirus exposure and HLA in healthy donors (dated by TCRdb to the late 2010s). Preparation of the library involved the immunoSEQ multiplex PCR assay. For the multiplex PCR, a mixture combining 60 forward primers for TCR Vbeta segments and 13 reverse primers for TCR Jbeta segments was used. This immuneACCESS table, as held by TCRdb, lists in-frame sequences with V and J called but not all clones. Of the missing ones, under half trace to an unresolved V gene in checked studies; the others have no known cause. The sample data list about 120,000 clones, and around 86% of these were observed just once. Around 4.2% of the sample is held by the ten biggest clonotypes. Sample: PBMCs. The receptors come from a woman aged 25 to 39 in good health and CMV-seronegative.

As to this clone: A much larger clone sits a single nucleotide away, making a read error possible. V usage is TRBV2 and J usage is TRBJ2-5, with TRBD2 matching 8 bases. TRBJ2-7 matches the DNA end more closely, so the J call is doubtful. CDR1 is SNHLY, CDR2 FYNNEI, per germline. This CDR3 spans 13 amino acids. The CDR3: CVSSERENYEQYF. CDR3 DNA sequence: TGTGTCAGCAGTGAGCGGGAGAACTACGAGCAGTACTTC.

The V gene is TRBV6-5, the J gene TRBJ2-7; 7 nucleotides align to TRBD2. CDR1 and CDR2 from the germline V gene are MNHEY and SVGAGI. The CDR3 consists of 14 residues. The ends lost 11 bases at V and 3 bases at J; junction bases unmatched: 13. The CDR3, as DNA: TGTGCCGCAAGCCCGGCTAGCGGTCTCTACGAGCAGTACTTC. It codes for CAASPASGLYEQYF.

This clone was seen a handful of times. The chain couples TRBV5-1 to TRBJ2-7, with 7 bases matching TRBD1. The CDR3 totals 15 residues. V dropped 4 bases and J dropped 2; count of bases not matched to a gene: 9. Germline V gene data show CDR1 as SGHRS and CDR2 as YFSETQ. CDR3 residues: CASSLRSGQAYEQYF. CDR3 bases: TGCGCCAGCAGCCTTCGATCCGGACAGGCCTACGAGCAGTACTTC.

This clone was seen more than once but under ten times. This chain joins TRBV28 and TRBJ2-7; 7 bases agree with TRBD2. Losses at the gene ends were 3 bases for V and 0 bases for J; bases not matched to a gene: 2. Looked up from germline, CDR1 is MDHEN and CDR2 is SYDVKM. There are 14 residues in the CDR3. CDR3 DNA: TGTGCCAGCAGTTTTTCGGGAGGCTCCTACGAGCAGTACTTC. Its protein is CASSFSGGSYEQYF.

The J gene is TRBJ1-4, the V gene TRBV2; D is perhaps TRBD1 (5 bases). This CDR3 comprises 14 residues. With 8 bases removed from V and 5 bases from J, the gap between germline ends came to 15 bases. Germline CDR1 is SNHLY and CDR2 is FYNNEI. In DNA form, the CDR3 reads TGTGCCAGCCGTAAGCAGGGAGGGAATGAAAAACTGTTTTTT. This encodes CASRKQGGNEKLFF.

The chain carries TRBV28 and TRBJ1-2; a weak D match, TRBD1 (5 bases). The CDR3 is 14 amino acids. Germline CDR1 reads MDHEN; CDR2 reads SYDVKM. Trimming took 5 bases from V and 1 from J, leaving 11 bases between them. The CDR3 spells CASSHQTDNYGYTF. The CDR3 nucleotides are TGTGCCAGCAGTCACCAGACAGATAACTATGGCTACACCTTC.

V and J are TRBV7-6 and TRBJ2-1, with TRBD2 matching 14 bases. The CDR3 is 17 amino acids. Germline V gene data show CDR1 as SGHVS and CDR2 as FNYEAQ. With V trimmed by 4 bases and J by 4 bases, 6 bases remained unmatched. CDR3: CASSSWTSGRYYNEQFF. DNA for the CDR3: TGTGCCAGCAGCTCTTGGACTAGCGGGAGGTATTACAATGAGCAGTTCTTC.

The chain recombines TRBV9 with TRBJ2-5; 8 bases align to TRBD2. Germline V gene sequence: CDR1 SGDLS, CDR2 YYNGEE. J was trimmed by 0 bases and V by 0 bases; bases with no gene match: 4. The CDR3 is 16 residues long. The CDR3 region is CASSVGVSGDQETQYF. CDR3 sequence (DNA): TGTGCCAGCAGCGTAGGGGTTAGCGGGGACCAAGAGACCCAGTACTTC.

The chain couples TRBV18 to TRBJ2-5; 13 bases are a match to TRBD2. The CDR3 runs 15 residues. Germline V gene lookup returns CDR1 KGHSH and CDR2 LQKENI. V lost 6 bases to trimming and J lost 5 bases; unmatched junction nucleotides: 6. This CDR3 reads CASSLGTSGTETQYF. CDR3 sequence (DNA): TGTGCCAGCTCCCTTGGGACTAGCGGGACCGAGACCCAGTACTTC.

The gene calls are TRBV5-3 and TRBJ1-1, with 12 bases matching TRBD1. TRBV5-3 is identified as an open reading frame with a role that is uncertain. J was trimmed by 2 bases and V by 5 bases; bases with no gene match: 10. The CDR3 contains 17 residues. CDR3 DNA: TGTGCCAGAAGGCCGCCGGGACAGGGGGCCCTTAACACTGAAGCTTTCTTT. Translation gives CARRPPGQGALNTEAFF.

This CDR3 is CASSLLILAASTDTQYF. As DNA, the CDR3 is TGTGCCAGCAGCTTGCTGATCCTAGCGGCTAGCACAGATACGCAGTATTTT. This chain connects TRBV5-4 to TRBJ2-3; TRBD2 aligns across 7 bases. The CDR3 has 17 amino acids. The germline gives CDR1 SGHNT, CDR2 YYREEE (reference sequence). J was trimmed by 0 bases and V by 1 base; bases with no gene match: 8.

The V call is TRBV6-5, the J call TRBJ2-3; D is perhaps TRBD2 (5 bases). The CDR3 is made up of 14 amino acids. Germline CDR1 is MNHEY and CDR2 is SVGAGI. V was clipped by 8 bases and J by 1 base, with 13 bases between them. CDR3 sequence (DNA): TGTGCCAGCTCTATCGCCGGGGGCACAGATACGCAGTATTTT. This sequence encodes CASSIAGGTDTQYF.

The chain has TRBV7-8 and TRBJ2-3; D is ambiguous. Germline CDR1 reads SGHVS; CDR2 reads FQNEAQ. With 8 bases removed from V and 0 bases from J, the gap between germline ends came to 12 bases. The CDR3 contains 14 residues. CDR3 region: CASCRIGSTDTQYF. The CDR3 DNA reads TGTGCCAGCTGTCGCATCGGTAGCACAGATACGCAGTATTTT.

The chain links TRBV4-3 to TRBJ2-2; D is unclear. The CDR3 has 15 amino acids. The germline gives CDR1 LGHNA, CDR2 YSLEER. The V end lost 0 bases, the J end lost 0 bases, and 5 bases lay between the germline ends. The CDR3 sequence is CASSQEAPNTGELFF. Written as DNA, the CDR3 is TGCGCCAGCAGCCAAGAGGCCCCGAACACCGGGGAGCTGTTTTTT.

The chain joins TRBV7-9 to TRBJ2-1, with TRBD2 as a possible D gene (6 bases). This CDR3 has 15 residues. Trimming stripped 2 bases from V and 4 bases from J, with 12 bases between. CDR1 is SEHNR and CDR2 is FQNEAQ in the germline V gene (reference sequence). Written as DNA, the CDR3 is TGTGCCAGCAGCTTACTTAGCGGAACTTACAATGAGCAGTTCTTC. It translates to CASSLLSGTYNEQFF.

This sequence joins TRBV7-2 and TRBJ2-3; a possible D gene is TRBD1 (6 bases). CDR1 SGHTA and CDR2 FQGNSA come from the germline V gene. This CDR3 is 13 amino acids long. Trimming shortened V by 1 base and J by 6 bases, and 8 bases separated the two germline ends. The CDR3 reads CASSLGGRDTQYF. CDR3 coding DNA: TGTGCCAGCAGCTTAGGGGGGCGTGATACGCAGTATTTT.

The chain uses TRBV2 and TRBJ2-7; possibly TRBD1 or TRBD2 for D (6 bases each). Germline V gives CDR1 SNHLY, CDR2 FYNNEI. The CDR3 covers 15 residues. The V gene lost 6 bases and the J gene lost 6 bases, with 21 bases spanning the gap. CDR3 residues: CASREQGGRGSEQYF. The CDR3, as DNA: TGTGCCAGCAGGGAACAGGGAGGAAGAGGAAGCGAGCAGTACTTC.

This chain connects TRBV5-1 to TRBJ1-5; 7 bases map to TRBD1. The V gene end was trimmed by 0 bases and the J gene end by 3 bases; junction bases not matched to a gene: 3. Per the germline V gene, CDR1 is SGHRS and CDR2 is YFSETQ. This CDR3 spans 15 amino acids. This CDR3 reads CASSLEGGSNQPQHF. The CDR3 DNA reads TGCGCCAGCAGCTTGGAAGGGGGCTCCAATCAGCCCCAGCATTTT.

This clone was counted a single time. This sequence joins TRBV5-6 and TRBJ2-7; TRBD1 is a possible D gene (6 bases). Germline CDR1 is SGHDT and CDR2 is YYEEEE. This CDR3 is 13 amino acids long. V dropped 2 bases and J dropped 2 bases, with 8 bases sitting between them. As DNA, the CDR3 is TGTGCCAGCAGCTTTTGGACAGCCTACGAGCAGTACTTC. Amino acids: CASSFWTAYEQYF.

The chain uses TRBV10-3 and TRBJ1-4; 8 nucleotides line up with TRBD1. The V gene's germline CDR1 is ENHRY and CDR2 SYGVKD. This CDR3 comprises 13 residues. Losses at the gene ends were 10 bases for V and 6 bases for J; bases not matched to a gene: 7. This chain's CDR3 is CATTQGGDEKLFF. CDR3 DNA: TGTGCCACGACACAGGGGGGCGATGAAAAACTGTTTTTT.

J is TRBJ1-2 and V is TRBV4-2, with D uncertain. The length of the CDR3 is 15 residues. Germline V gene sequence: CDR1 LGHNA, CDR2 YNFKEQ. Trimming stripped 1 base from V and 8 bases from J, with 17 bases between. CDR3 amino acids: CASSQVGIGDSGYTF. The CDR3 coding sequence is TGTGCCAGCAGCCAAGTAGGGATCGGGGATTCAGGCTACACCTTC.

V usage is TRBV6-5 and J usage is TRBJ2-5; D possibly corresponds to TRBD2 (7 bases). CDR3 length: 14 amino acids. Trimming pared 10 bases from V and 11 bases from J, leaving 26 bases between. In germline, CDR1 is MNHEY, CDR2 SVGAGI. CDR3 sequence reads: CATAPRGGSGEQYF. CDR3 DNA: TGTGCCACCGCCCCGAGGGGGGGATCGGGGGAGCAGTACTTC.

The rearrangement uses TRBV6-5 and TRBJ2-5; D uncertain. Matching the DNA end better, TRBJ2-7 makes the J call doubtful. The V gene's germline CDR1 is MNHEY and CDR2 SVGAGI. The CDR3 sequence is 14 residues long. The CDR3 nucleotides read TGTGCCAGCAGTGTAACGACTCCTGGCTACGAGCAGTACTTC. This translates into CASSVTTPGYEQYF.

This rearrangement joins TRBV28 to TRBJ2-7; TRBD1 aligns across 7 bases. After removal of 3 bases from V and 7 bases from J, the junction contained 15 bases not matched to a gene. Germline V lookup: CDR1 MDHEN, CDR2 SYDVKM. The CDR3 extends over 16 amino acids. In DNA form, the CDR3 reads TGTGCCAGCAGTTTCGACAGGGTCGGGGCAAATCGGGAGCAGTACTTC. Its translation: CASSFDRVGANREQYF.

The V call is TRBV5-1, the J call TRBJ2-7, with 15 nucleotides matching TRBD2. The CDR3 spans 16 residues. Trimming removed 3 bases from V and 7 bases from J; junction bases left unmatched: 8. Germline CDR1 and CDR2: SGHRS and YFSETQ. CDR3: CASSSGLAGGPGEQYF. CDR3 DNA sequence: TGCGCCAGCAGCTCTGGACTAGCGGGAGGGCCGGGTGAGCAGTACTTC.

This chain joins TRBV7-2 and TRBJ2-1, with D possibly being TRBD2 (5 bases). This CDR3 comprises 15 residues. Germline CDR1 is SGHTA and CDR2 is FQGNSA. V shed 2 bases and J shed 0 bases, with 8 bases lying between them. The chain's CDR3 is CASSLTGSSYNEQFF. CDR3 DNA: TGTGCCAGCAGCTTAACGGGAAGCTCCTACAATGAGCAGTTCTTC.

The chain uses TRBV6-5 and TRBJ1-1; weak D call: TRBD1 (6 bases). CDR1 and CDR2 (germline): MNHEY, SVGAGI. The CDR3 is 15 residues long. The germline V and J ends were trimmed by 9 bases and 1 base, with 18 bases remaining between them. For the CDR3, the DNA is TGTGCCAGAGGGGGGGTAAGGAGTCAGAACACTGAAGCTTTCTTT. It encodes CARGGVRSQNTEAFF.

The CDR3 loop is CASSFQGHEQYF. The CDR3 region has the DNA TGTGCCAGCAGCTTTCAGGGCCACGAGCAGTACTTC. The chain combines TRBV11-2 with TRBJ2-7; tentative D call: TRBD1 (5 bases). Germline-derived CDR1 and CDR2 are SGHAT and FQNNGV. V was trimmed by 3 bases and J by 5 bases, leaving 8 bases between them. The CDR3 contains 12 residues. Full variable domain (rest looked up from reference TRBV11-2 and TRBJ2-7): EAGVAQSPRYKIIEKRQSVAFWCNPISGHATLYWYQQILGQGPKLLIQFQNNGVVDDSQLPKDRFSAERLKGVDSTLKIQPAKLEDSAVYLCASSFQGHEQYFGPGTRLTVT.

The chain uses TRBV2 and TRBJ1-5, with D possibly being TRBD1 (6 bases). The germline CDR1 and CDR2 sequences are SNHLY and FYNNEI. The CDR3 totals 15 residues. V lost 8 bases and J lost 2, with 16 bases in between. CDR3 coding DNA: TGTGCCAGCGGAACAGGGAGGGTGGGCAATCAGCCCCAGCATTTT. This encodes CASGTGRVGNQPQHF.

The CDR3 DNA is TGTGCCAGCAGCCCCCGGTCGGGGATATCCTACGAGCAGTACTTC. Translated, it gives CASSPRSGISYEQYF. The rearrangement joins TRBV5-6 to TRBJ2-7, with D perhaps TRBD2 (5 bases). The germline V gene encodes CDR1 SGHDT and CDR2 YYEEEE. The length of the CDR3 is 15 residues. V shed 4 bases and J shed 1 base, with 15 bases lying between them.

The V gene is TRBV11-1, the J gene TRBJ2-3, with TRBD1 as a possible D gene (5 bases). Germline V lookup: CDR1 SGHAT, CDR2 FQDESV (reference sequence). The CDR3 extends over 16 amino acids. The V end was cut by 2 bases, the J end by 3 bases, with 15 bases between. CDR3 region: CASSLWPRASTDTQYF. The DNA of the CDR3 is TGTGCCAGCAGCTTATGGCCCAGGGCTTCTACAGATACGCAGTATTTT.